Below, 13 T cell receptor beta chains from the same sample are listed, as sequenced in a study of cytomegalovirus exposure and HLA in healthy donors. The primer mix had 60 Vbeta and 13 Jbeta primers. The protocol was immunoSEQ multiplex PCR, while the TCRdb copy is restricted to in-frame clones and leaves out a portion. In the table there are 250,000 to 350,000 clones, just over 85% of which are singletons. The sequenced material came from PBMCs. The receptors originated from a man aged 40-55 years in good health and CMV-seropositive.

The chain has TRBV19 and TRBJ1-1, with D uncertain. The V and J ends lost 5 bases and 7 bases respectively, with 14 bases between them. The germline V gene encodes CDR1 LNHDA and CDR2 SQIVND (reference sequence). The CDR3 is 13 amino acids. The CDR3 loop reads CASSFRIHSEAFF. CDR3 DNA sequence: TGTGCCAGTAGTTTCAGAATTCACAGTGAAGCTTTCTTT. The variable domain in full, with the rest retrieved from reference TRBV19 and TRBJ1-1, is DGGITQSPKYLFRKEGQNVTLSCEQNLNHDAMYWYRQDPGQGLRLIYYSQIVNDFQKGDIAEGYSVSREKKESFPLTVTSAQKNPTAFYLCASSFRIHSEAFFGQGTRLTVV.

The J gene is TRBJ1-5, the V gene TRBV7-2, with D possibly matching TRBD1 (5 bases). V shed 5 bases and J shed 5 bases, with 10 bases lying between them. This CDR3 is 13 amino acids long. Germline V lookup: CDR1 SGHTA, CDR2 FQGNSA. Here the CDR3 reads CASSPWGDQPQHF. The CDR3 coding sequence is TGTGCCAGCAGCCCCTGGGGGGATCAGCCCCAGCATTTT.

This CDR3 is CACPMGTGWDEQYF. CDR3 bases: TGTGCCTGCCCCATGGGGACAGGGTGGGACGAGCAGTACTTC. J is TRBJ2-7 and V is TRBV30; TRBD1 aligns across 9 bases. This CDR3 is built from 14 residues. Per germline, CDR1 GTSNPN and CDR2 SVGIG (reference sequence). V lost 6 bases and J lost 5; bases outside the gene matches: 11.

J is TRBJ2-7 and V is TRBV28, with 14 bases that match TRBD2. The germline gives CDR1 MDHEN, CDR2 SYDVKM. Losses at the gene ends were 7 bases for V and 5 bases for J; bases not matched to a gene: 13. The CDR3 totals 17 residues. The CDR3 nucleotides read TGTGCCAGCAATCCCCCCCGGACTAGCGGGAGGAGGGACGAGCAGTACTTC. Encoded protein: CASNPPRTSGRRDEQYF. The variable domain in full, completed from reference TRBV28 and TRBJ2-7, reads DVKVTQSSRYLVKRTGEKVFLECVQDMDHENMFWYRQDPGLGLRLIYFSYDVKMKEKGDIPEGYSVSREKKERFSLILESASTNQTSMYLCASNPPRTSGRRDEQYFGPGTRLTVT.

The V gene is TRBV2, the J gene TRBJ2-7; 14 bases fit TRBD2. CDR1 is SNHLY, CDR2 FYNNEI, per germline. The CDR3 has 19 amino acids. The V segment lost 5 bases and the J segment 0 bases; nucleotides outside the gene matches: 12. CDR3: CASSPGLAGGPLSSYEQYF. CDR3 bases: TGTGCCAGCAGTCCTGGACTAGCGGGAGGTCCCCTTAGCTCCTACGAGCAGTACTTC. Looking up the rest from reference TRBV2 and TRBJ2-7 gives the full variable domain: EPEVTQTPSHQVTQMGQEVILRCVPISNHLYFYWYRQILGQKVEFLVSFYNNEISEKSEIFDDQFSVERPDGSNFTLKIRSTKLEDSAMYFCASSPGLAGGPLSSYEQYFGPGTRLTVT.

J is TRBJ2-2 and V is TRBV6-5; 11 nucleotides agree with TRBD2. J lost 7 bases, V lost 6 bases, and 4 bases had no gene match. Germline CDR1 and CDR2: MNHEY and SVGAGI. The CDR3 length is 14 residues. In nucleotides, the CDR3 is TGTGCCAGCAGGCGACTAGCGGGAAGCGGGGAGCTGTTTTTT. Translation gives CASRRLAGSGELFF.

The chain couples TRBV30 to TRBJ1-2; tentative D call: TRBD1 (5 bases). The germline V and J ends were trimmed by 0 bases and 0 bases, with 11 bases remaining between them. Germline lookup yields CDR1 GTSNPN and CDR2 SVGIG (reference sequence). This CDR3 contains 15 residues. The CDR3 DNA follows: TGTGCCTGGAGTGTAGATTCGGGGGCTAACTATGGCTACACCTTC. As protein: CAWSVDSGANYGYTF. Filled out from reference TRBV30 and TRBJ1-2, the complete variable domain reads SQTIHQWPATLVQPVGSPLSLECTVEGTSNPNLYWYRQAAGRGLQLLFYSVGIGQISSEVPQNLSASRPQDRQFILSSKKLLLSDSGFYLCAWSVDSGANYGYTFGSGTRLTVV.

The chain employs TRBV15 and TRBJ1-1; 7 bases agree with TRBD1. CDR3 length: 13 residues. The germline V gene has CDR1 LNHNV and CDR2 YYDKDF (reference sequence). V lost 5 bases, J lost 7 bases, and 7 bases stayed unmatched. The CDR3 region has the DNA TGTGCCACCAGCCTGCCGGGACAGCTTGAAGCTTTCTTT. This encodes CATSLPGQLEAFF. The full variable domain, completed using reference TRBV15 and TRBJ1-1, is DAMVIQNPRYQVTQFGKPVTLSCSQTLNHNVMYWYQQKSSQAPKLLFHYYDKDFNNEADTPDNFQSRRPNTSFCFLDIRSPGLGDTAMYLCATSLPGQLEAFFGQGTRLTVV.

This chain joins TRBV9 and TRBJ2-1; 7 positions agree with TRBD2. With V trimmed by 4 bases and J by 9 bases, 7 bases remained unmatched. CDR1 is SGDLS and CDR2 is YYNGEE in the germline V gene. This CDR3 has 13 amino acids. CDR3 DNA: TGTGCCAGCAGCCCCCGACTAGCTGGTGAGCAGTTCTTC. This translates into CASSPRLAGEQFF.

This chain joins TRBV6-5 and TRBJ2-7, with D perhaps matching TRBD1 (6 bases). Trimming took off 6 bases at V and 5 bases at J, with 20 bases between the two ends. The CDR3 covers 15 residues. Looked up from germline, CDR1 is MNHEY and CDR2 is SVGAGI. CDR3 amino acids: CASSPDRSWWNEQYF. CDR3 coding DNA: TGTGCCAGCAGCCCCGACAGGTCCTGGTGGAACGAGCAGTACTTC.

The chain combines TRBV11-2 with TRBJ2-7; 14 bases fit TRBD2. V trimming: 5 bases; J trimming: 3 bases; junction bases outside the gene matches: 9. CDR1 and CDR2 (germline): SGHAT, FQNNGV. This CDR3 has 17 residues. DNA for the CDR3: TGTGCCAGCAGCGGATCGGGGACTAGCGGGAGTCGCTACGAGCAGTACTTC. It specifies CASSGSGTSGSRYEQYF.

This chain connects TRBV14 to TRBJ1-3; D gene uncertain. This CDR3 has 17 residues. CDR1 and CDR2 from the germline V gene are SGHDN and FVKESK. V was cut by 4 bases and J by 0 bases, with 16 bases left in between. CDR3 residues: CASSPPDLWSSGNTIYF. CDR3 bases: TGTGCCAGCAGCCCCCCCGATCTCTGGAGCTCTGGAAACACCATATATTTT.

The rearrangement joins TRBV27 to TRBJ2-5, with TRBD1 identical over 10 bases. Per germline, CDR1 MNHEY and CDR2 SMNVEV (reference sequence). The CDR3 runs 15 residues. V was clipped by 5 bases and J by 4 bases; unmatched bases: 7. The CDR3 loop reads CASSPDRGVGETQYF. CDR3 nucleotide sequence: TGTGCCAGCAGTCCGGACAGGGGGGTCGGAGAGACCCAGTACTTC.